A selection of T cell receptor beta chains follows, all from one sample in a study of T cell responses to AZD1222 COVID-19 vaccine. This table comes from immunoSEQ multiplex PCR, and its TCRdb copy is limited to in-frame clones, with some not included. The data show 150,000 or so clones, roughly 92% seen once. The source was peripheral blood, collected on day 0 of AZD1222 vaccination. These receptors originate from an adult in good health. Both conserved end residues are part of each CDR3. A D gene is named only where the DNA matches it firmly. The size of a clone is reported for some rows only, either as once, few or many, or as a class for expanded clones.

v_gene	d_gene	abundance	j_gene	CDR3nt	CDR3aa
TRBV7-2	NA	NA	TRBJ2-1	TGTGCCAGCAGCTTCACAATCAATGAGCAGTTCTTC	CASSFTINEQFF
TRBV6-1	NA	NA	TRBJ1-3	TGTGCCAGCAATGAATGGGACGGAAGAAACACCATATATTTT	CASNEWDGRNTIYF
TRBV7-8	NA	NA	TRBJ2-2	TGTGCCAGCAGCTCACACGGACCGGGGGAGCTGTTTTTT	CASSSHGPGELFF
TRBV7-9	NA	NA	TRBJ1-3	TGTGCCAGCAGAGAAGGTGGAGGCAACACCATATATTTT	CASREGGGNTIYF
TRBV7-2	NA	few	TRBJ2-3	TGTGCCGGGGGAACGAGTGATACGCAGTATTTT	CAGGTSDTQYF
TRBV3-1/TRBV3-2	NA	NA	TRBJ2-3	TGTGCCAGCAGCCAAGAAATCAGGTCAGATACGCAGTATTTT	CASSQEIRSDTQYF
TRBV28	NA	NA	TRBJ2-1	TGTGCCAGCAGTTTAAGAGGGATCTCGTACAATGAGCAGTTCTTC	CASSLRGISYNEQFF
TRBV6-4	NA	NA	TRBJ2-1	TGTGCCAGCAGTTCCCTAGAGTACAATGAGCAGTTCTTC	CASSSLEYNEQFF
TRBV5-1	NA	NA	TRBJ1-3	TGCGCCAGCAGCTTGGCCGGAGACTCTGGAAACACCATATATTTT	CASSLAGDSGNTIYF
TRBV19	NA	NA	TRBJ2-4	TGTGCCAGTAGTGGGACTCTAGCACCCAAAAACATTCAGTACTTC	CASSGTLAPKNIQYF
TRBV4-1	NA	NA	TRBJ2-2	TGCGCCAGCAGCCAAGGGGAGGGGGCCAGGAACACCGGGGAGCTGTTTTTT	CASSQGEGARNTGELFF
TRBV7-9	TRBD1	NA	TRBJ2-7	TGTGCCAGCAGCACAGGACAGGGGCAGTACTTC	CASSTGQGQYF
TRBV6-5	NA	NA	TRBJ1-2	TGTGCCACCGTTCGCGGGACTCTCGGGCTAGGGGGCTACACCTTC	CATVRGTLGLGGYTF
TRBV14	NA	NA	TRBJ2-2	TGTGCCAGCAGCCAAGTGCGGGAGAACACCGGGGAGCTGTTTTTT	CASSQVRENTGELFF
TRBV19	TRBD1	NA	TRBJ1-3	TGTGCCAGTAGTATGGCTGGGACAGCCAACTCTGGAAACACCATATATTTT	CASSMAGTANSGNTIYF
TRBV6-4	TRBD1	NA	TRBJ2-3	TGTGCCAGCAGTGAGACAGGGGAGGGCACAGATACGCAGTATTTT	CASSETGEGTDTQYF
TRBV6-4	NA	NA	TRBJ2-7	TGTGCCACCCCGGTGGGTACGAGTACCTACGAGCAGTACTTC	CATPVGTSTYEQYF
TRBV6-5	NA	NA	TRBJ1-2	TGTGCCAGCCATGACGGAGCTAACTATGGCTACACCTTC	CASHDGANYGYTF
TRBV27	NA	NA	TRBJ2-1	TGTGCCAGCCGCGGCTGGCTAGAGTCGTTCTTC	CASRGWLESFF
TRBV14	NA	few	TRBJ1-6	TGTGCCAGCAGCCACAAGGATTCACCCCTCCACTTT	CASSHKDSPLHF
TRBV2	TRBD2	NA	TRBJ2-3	TGTGCCAGCAGGGGTTCTAGCGGGGGGACTACAGATACGCAGTATTTT	CASRGSSGGTTDTQYF
TRBV27	TRBD1	NA	TRBJ1-4	TGTGCCAGCAGATCGACAGGGTTTATTGAAAAACTGTTTTTT	CASRSTGFIEKLFF
TRBV5-6	NA	NA	TRBJ2-1	TGTGCCAGCAGTTTACGAGGTGAGCAGTTCTTC	CASSLRGEQFF
TRBV15	NA	NA	TRBJ1-4	TGTGCCACCAGCAGAGTTCTAAACAGGGAAAAACTGTTTTTT	CATSRVLNREKLFF
TRBV6-6	TRBD2	NA	TRBJ2-7	TGTGCCAGCAGGGATTCTAGCGGGAGGGGGTCCGAGCAGTACTTC	CASRDSSGRGSEQYF
TRBV2	TRBD2	NA	TRBJ2-7	TGTGCCAGCAATGGGGGACTAGCGGGAGGCGAGCAGTACTTC	CASNGGLAGGEQYF
TRBV24-1	NA	NA	TRBJ2-1	TGTGCCACCAGTGGGACCGGGACCCCAACCTACAATGAGCAGTTCTTC	CATSGTGTPTYNEQFF
TRBV6-1	NA	NA	TRBJ1-1	TGTGCCAGCAGTGAAAGGGGTATGAACACTGAAGCTTTCTTT	CASSERGMNTEAFF
TRBV7-9	TRBD1	NA	TRBJ2-7	TGTGCCAGCAGCCCTGAGACAGGGCACGAGCAGTACTTC	CASSPETGHEQYF
TRBV5-1	TRBD1	NA	TRBJ1-6	TGCGCCAGCAGCAACCCATACAGGGGCTATAATTCACCCCTCCACTTT	CASSNPYRGYNSPLHF
TRBV24-1	NA	NA	TRBJ2-7	TGTGCCACCAGTAAAGGGGGACGCGAGCAGTACTTC	CATSKGGREQYF
TRBV6-5	NA	NA	TRBJ2-2	TGTGCCAGCAGTTTACTCTACGGGGAGCTGTTTTTT	CASSLLYGELFF
TRBV6-5	TRBD1	NA	TRBJ1-3	TGTGCCAGCACCTACTTGGGACAGTCTGGAAACACCATATATTTT	CASTYLGQSGNTIYF
TRBV28	NA	NA	TRBJ2-7	TGTGCCAGCACCCATGGGGGAAGCTCCTACGAGCAGTACTTC	CASTHGGSSYEQYF
TRBV29-1	NA	few	TRBJ2-1	TGCAGCGTCGGCTGGGGGGTTGAGCAGTTCTTC	CSVGWGVEQFF
TRBV19	NA	NA	TRBJ2-2	TGTGCCAGTAGTATTCGTCCAGGGCGCAGCACCGGGGAGCTGTTTTTT	CASSIRPGRSTGELFF
TRBV10-3	TRBD2	NA	TRBJ2-3	TGTGCCATCAGTGCTACCCTAGCGGGGGGGCCGACAGATACGCAGTATTTT	CAISATLAGGPTDTQYF
TRBV7-8	NA	few	TRBJ1-2	TGTGCCAGCAGCCCCTCGACAGCTAGCTATGGCTACACCTTC	CASSPSTASYGYTF
TRBV29-1	TRBD2	NA	TRBJ2-1	TGCAGCGGGGGACTAGCGGGTTCCTACAATGAGCAGTTCTTC	CSGGLAGSYNEQFF
TRBV5-1	NA	NA	TRBJ2-1	TGCGCCAGCAGCTTCGATAGTCCCTACAATGAGCAGTTCTTC	CASSFDSPYNEQFF
TRBV7-9	NA	NA	TRBJ2-5	TGTGCCAGCAGCTCCCTCGTGGACAGCAACCAAGAGACCCAGTACTTC	CASSSLVDSNQETQYF
TRBV19	NA	NA	TRBJ1-5	TGTGCCAGTATGGATGGACGTAGGGGGAGAAACAATCAGCCCCAGCATTTT	CASMDGRRGRNNQPQHF
TRBV10-3	NA	NA	TRBJ2-7	TGTGCCATCAGTGTACGGACAGATACATCCTACGAGCAGTACTTC	CAISVRTDTSYEQYF
TRBV27	NA	NA	TRBJ2-7	TGTGCCAGCAGTCCGCCCGGTGCCTACGAGCAGTACTTC	CASSPPGAYEQYF
TRBV24-1	NA	NA	TRBJ2-1	TGTGCCACCAGTGATTCGCCCGCGGGTAGGAATGAGCAGTTCTTC	CATSDSPAGRNEQFF
TRBV28	NA	NA	TRBJ2-3	TGTGCCAGCAGTTCAAATAGGGCAGATACGCAGTATTTT	CASSSNRADTQYF
TRBV3-1/TRBV3-2	NA	NA	TRBJ2-7	TGTGCCAGCAGCCACTTCCACGAGCAGTACTTC	CASSHFHEQYF
TRBV27	NA	once	TRBJ1-2	TGTGCCAGCAGTGCCTACCACGGGGACGTGGGCTACACCTTC	CASSAYHGDVGYTF
TRBV2	NA	once	TRBJ2-3	TGTGCCAGCAGGGCACGAGGGGGAGGCACAGATACGCAGTATTTT	CASRARGGGTDTQYF
TRBV14	TRBD1	NA	TRBJ1-3	TGTGCCAGCAGCCACGTAGGGGGCTCAGGTGGAAACACCATATATTTT	CASSHVGGSGGNTIYF